This TCR beta chain was identified during a study of beta chain features in type 1 diabetes. Overall study: The patients were much like the healthy donors in age, gender and cell yields. General observations from the study: Within patients, naive, central memory and Treg TCRB repertoires seemed more similar than within healthy donors. The study found moderately but significantly shorter TCRB CDR3s in all four CD4+ subsets of Type 1 diabetes patients.

As to this clone: What it recognizes is unknown.

The investigators reverse transcribed all of the isolated RNA, so they sequenced expressed TCRB transcripts. Generated by immunoSEQ multiplex PCR, the TCRdb table keeps only in-frame clones and is missing some. This sample has roughly 290,000 clones; roughly 8% occur once, and the top ten carry more than 0.8%. CD45RO/CCR7/CD25/CD127/CD95/CD27 separated CD4+ naive, central memory, regulatory and stem cell-like memory cells by sorting. Germline values: CDR1 SGHAT, CDR2 FQNNGV. With 5 bases removed from V and 3 bases from J, the gap between germline ends came to 13 bases. This CDR3 has 14 amino acids. The sequence came from a woman aged 18 to 35 in good health. The sample consisted of central memory CD4+ T cells from blood. The genes are TRBV11-2 and TRBJ1-2; TRBD1 might be the D (5 bases). DNA of the CDR3: TGTGCCAGCAGCGCTGGGATGACAGACTATGGCTACACCTTC. It encodes CASSAGMTDYGYTF.